The T cell receptor (beta chain) described here comes from a study of read filtering for tumor transcriptome and immune sequencing. Study findings and constraints: Compared with RNA-seq, IR-seq gave much higher clonotype depth and reliability.

The table lists this clonotype with a few counts. Antigen: not known. Per germline, CDR1 MNHNS and CDR2 SASEGT. This CDR3 spans 15 amino acids. J was trimmed by 0 bases and V by 7 bases; bases with no gene match: 8. The library was built from roughly 400 ng RNA with molecular barcoded adaptors for alpha/delta and beta/gamma chains. TCRdb fed the reads into MiXCR, producing one record per CDR3 protein. Among about 39,000 distinct CDR3 sequences listed, roughly an eighth were seen once. Sequencing used a population of CD138-negative cells sorted from bone marrow. The genes are TRBV6-1 and TRBJ2-5, with 7 bases identical to TRBD2. The source is a donor at least 40 years old with multiple myeloma. CDR3 region: CASTFLGGYQETQYF. The CDR3, as DNA: TGTGCCAGCACCTTCTTGGGGGGGTACCAAGAGACCCAGTACTTC.